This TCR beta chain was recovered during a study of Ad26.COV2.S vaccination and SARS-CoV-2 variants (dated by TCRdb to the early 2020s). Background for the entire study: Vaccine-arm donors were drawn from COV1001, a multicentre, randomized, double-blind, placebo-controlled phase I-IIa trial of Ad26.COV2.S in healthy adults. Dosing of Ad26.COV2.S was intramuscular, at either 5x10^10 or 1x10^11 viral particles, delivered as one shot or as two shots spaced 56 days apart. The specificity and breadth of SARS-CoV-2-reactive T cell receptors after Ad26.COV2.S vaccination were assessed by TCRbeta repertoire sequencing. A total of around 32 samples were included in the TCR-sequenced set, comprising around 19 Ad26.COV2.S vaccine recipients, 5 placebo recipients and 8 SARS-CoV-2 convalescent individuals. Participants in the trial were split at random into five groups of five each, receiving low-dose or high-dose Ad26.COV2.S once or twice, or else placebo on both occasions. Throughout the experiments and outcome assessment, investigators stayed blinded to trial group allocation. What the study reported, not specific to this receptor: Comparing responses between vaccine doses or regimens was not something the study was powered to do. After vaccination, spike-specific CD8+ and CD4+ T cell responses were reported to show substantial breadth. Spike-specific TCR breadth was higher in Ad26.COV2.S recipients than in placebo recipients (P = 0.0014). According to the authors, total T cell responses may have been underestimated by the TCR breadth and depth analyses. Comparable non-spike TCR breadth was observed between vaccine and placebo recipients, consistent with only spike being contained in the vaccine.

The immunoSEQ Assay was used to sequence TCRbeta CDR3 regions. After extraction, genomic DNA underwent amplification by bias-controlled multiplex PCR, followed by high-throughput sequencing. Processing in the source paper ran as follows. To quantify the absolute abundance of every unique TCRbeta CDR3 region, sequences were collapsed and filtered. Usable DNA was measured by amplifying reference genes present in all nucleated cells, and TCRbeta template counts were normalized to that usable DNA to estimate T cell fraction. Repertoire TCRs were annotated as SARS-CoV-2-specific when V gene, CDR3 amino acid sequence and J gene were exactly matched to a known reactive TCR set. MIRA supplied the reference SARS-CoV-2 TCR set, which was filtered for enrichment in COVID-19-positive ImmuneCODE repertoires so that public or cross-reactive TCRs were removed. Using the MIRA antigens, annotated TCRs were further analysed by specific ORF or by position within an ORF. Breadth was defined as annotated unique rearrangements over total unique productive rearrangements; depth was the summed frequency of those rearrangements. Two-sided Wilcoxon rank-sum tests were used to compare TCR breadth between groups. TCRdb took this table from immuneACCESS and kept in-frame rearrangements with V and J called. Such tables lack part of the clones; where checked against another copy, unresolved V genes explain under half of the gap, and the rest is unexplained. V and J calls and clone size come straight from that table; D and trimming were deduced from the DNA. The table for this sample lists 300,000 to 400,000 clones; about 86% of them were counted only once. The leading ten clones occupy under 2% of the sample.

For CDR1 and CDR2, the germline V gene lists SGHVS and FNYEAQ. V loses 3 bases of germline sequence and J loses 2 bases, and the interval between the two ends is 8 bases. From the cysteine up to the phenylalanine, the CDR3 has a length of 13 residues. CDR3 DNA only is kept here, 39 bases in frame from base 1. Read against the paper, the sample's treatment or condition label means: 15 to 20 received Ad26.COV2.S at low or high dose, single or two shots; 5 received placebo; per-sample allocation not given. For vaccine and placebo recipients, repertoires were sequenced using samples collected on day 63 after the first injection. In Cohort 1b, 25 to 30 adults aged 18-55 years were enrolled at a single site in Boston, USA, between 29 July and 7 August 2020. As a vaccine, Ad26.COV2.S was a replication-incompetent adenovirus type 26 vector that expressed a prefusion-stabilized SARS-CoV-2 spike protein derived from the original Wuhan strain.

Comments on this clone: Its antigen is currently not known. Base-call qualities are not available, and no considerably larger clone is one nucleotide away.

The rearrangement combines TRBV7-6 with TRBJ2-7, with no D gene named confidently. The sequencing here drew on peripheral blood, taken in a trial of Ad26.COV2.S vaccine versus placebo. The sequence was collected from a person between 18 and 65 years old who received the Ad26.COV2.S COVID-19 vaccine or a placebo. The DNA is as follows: TGTGCCAGCAGCTTTCTAGGCCCCTACGAGCAGTACTTC. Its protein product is CASSFLGPYEQYF.